Presented here are 32 T cell receptor beta chains from one specimen sequenced in a study of blood T cell repertoires in COVID-19 (dated by TCRdb to about 2020). The library was built by means of the immunoSEQ multiplex PCR assay. TCRdb obtained this table from immuneACCESS and retained in-frame rearrangements with V and J assigned. These tables miss some clones; where compared with another copy, unresolved V genes account for less than half of the shortfall, and the remainder is unexplained. A total of about 380,000 clones appear in this sample, over 65% of them only once. More than 0.95% of the sample is taken by the ten largest. Material: peripheral blood. The receptor source for this set is a human donor with acute or convalescent COVID-19. The donor label of this sample is uncertain.

The V and J genes are TRBV15 and TRBJ2-3, with D possibly being TRBD1 (5 bases). V was trimmed by 1 base and J by 2 bases, leaving 19 bases between them. This CDR3 has 18 residues. Germline V gene lookup returns CDR1 LNHNV and CDR2 YYDKDF (reference sequence). The DNA of the CDR3 is TGTGCCACCAGCAGAGGATTTAGGGGCGGACACACCACAGATACGCAGTATTTT. Its translation: CATSRGFRGGHTTDTQYF. The full variable domain, its missing parts supplied by reference TRBV15 and TRBJ2-3, is DAMVIQNPRYQVTQFGKPVTLSCSQTLNHNVMYWYQQKSSQAPKLLFHYYDKDFNNEADTPDNFQSRRPNTSFCFLDIRSPGLGDTAMYLCATSRGFRGGHTTDTQYFGPGTRLTVL.

This sequence joins TRBV4-2 and TRBJ1-3; D is ambiguous. Trimming took 0 bases from V and 4 from J, leaving 7 bases between them. The CDR3 has 14 amino acids. Germline-derived CDR1 and CDR2 are LGHNA and YNFKEQ. DNA for the CDR3: TGTGCCAGCAGCCAAGAGGGCGACGGAAACACCATATATTTT. It is translated as CASSQEGDGNTIYF.

The V call is TRBV14, the J call TRBJ2-1; no clear D. The germline V gene has CDR1 SGHDN and CDR2 FVKESK. Trimming removed 1 base from V and 9 bases from J, with 7 bases in between. The CDR3 runs 12 residues. CDR3 region: CASSQAGGEQFF. The CDR3 region has the DNA TGTGCCAGCAGCCAAGCCGGTGGTGAGCAGTTCTTC.

V is TRBV5-6 and J is TRBJ1-6; no definite D call. The CDR3 extends over 14 amino acids. CDR1 and CDR2 from the germline V gene are SGHDT and YYEEEE. V lost 0 bases to trimming and J lost 10 bases, with 11 bases between them. The CDR3 protein is CASSLGEQRSPLHF. CDR3 bases: TGTGCCAGCAGCTTGGGTGAGCAACGGTCACCCCTCCACTTT. The full variable domain, in which reference TRBV5-6 and TRBJ1-6 provide the parts outside the CDR3, is DAGVTQSPTHLIKTRGQQVTLRCSPKSGHDTVSWYQQALGQGPQFIFQYYEEEERQRGNFPDRFSGHQFPNYSSELNVNALLLGDSALYLCASSLGEQRSPLHFGNGTRLTVT.

V and J are TRBV12-5 and TRBJ1-1, with 8 bases identical to TRBD1. The J segment lost 5 bases and the V segment lost 5 bases, leaving 7 bases of the junction unmatched. This CDR3 region has 14 residues. Germline V lookup: CDR1 LGHNT, CDR2 FRNRAP. CDR3 region: CASGQSGGRTEAFF. In DNA form, the CDR3 reads TGTGCTAGTGGTCAATCAGGGGGCAGGACTGAAGCTTTCTTT.

The CDR3 nucleotides read TGTGCCATCAGTGAGTCGAGTCCGGGGTCAGATACGCAGTATTTT. Translating gives CAISESSPGSDTQYF. V and J are TRBV10-3 and TRBJ2-3; TRBD2 might be the D (5 bases). The CDR3 has 15 amino acids. With 0 bases removed from V and 4 bases from J, the gap between germline ends came to 11 bases. CDR1 is ENHRY and CDR2 is SYGVKD in the germline V gene.

The rearrangement uses TRBV30 and TRBJ2-2, with TRBD1 as a possible D gene (5 bases). The CDR3 consists of 14 residues. The V and J ends lost 3 bases and 7 bases respectively, with 15 bases between them. Germline CDR1 reads GTSNPN; CDR2 reads SVGIG (reference sequence). CDR3 nucleotides: TGTGCCTGGAGCGCAGGGTTGGGCATCGGGGAGCTGTTTTTT. Translation gives CAWSAGLGIGELFF.

The rearrangement joins TRBV3-1 (or the pseudogene TRBV3-2) to TRBJ2-5, with TRBD1 matching over 7 bases. Germline V lookup: CDR1 LGHDT, CDR2 YNNKEL (reference sequence). This CDR3 is 14 amino acids long. V lost 0 bases and J lost 5; bases outside the gene matches: 3. The CDR3 spells CASSQDQGVETQYF. CDR3 DNA: TGTGCCAGCAGCCAAGACCAGGGGGTCGAGACCCAGTACTTC.

The chain joins TRBV5-5 to TRBJ2-5; D not certain. Trimming took 4 bases from V and 5 from J, leaving 15 bases between them. The CDR3 runs 14 residues. Germline V gene data show CDR1 as SGHKS and CDR2 as YYEKEE (reference sequence). The CDR3: CASSHTRVEETQYF. In DNA, the CDR3 is TGTGCCAGCAGCCACACACGGGTGGAGGAGACCCAGTACTTC.

The chain links TRBV18 to TRBJ2-3; 7 nucleotides align to TRBD1. V gave up 5 bases and J gave up 9 bases; unmatched junction bases: 8. This CDR3 has 13 amino acids. Germline V CDR1 and CDR2: KGHSH, LQKENI. CDR3 region: CASSSTGLTTQYF. CDR3 in DNA: TGTGCCAGCTCATCGACAGGGTTGACCACGCAGTATTTT.

The chain couples TRBV3-1 (or the pseudogene TRBV3-2) to TRBJ1-2; maybe TRBD1 (5 bases). Germline loops: CDR1 LGHDT, CDR2 YNNKEL (reference sequence). Trimming cost V 4 bases and J 2 bases, with 11 bases left between them. This CDR3 is built from 14 residues. The CDR3 loop reads CASSRIGGNYGYTF. The CDR3 coding sequence is TGTGCCAGCAGCCGTATCGGGGGAAACTATGGCTACACCTTC.

The rearrangement uses TRBV19 and TRBJ1-6; TRBD1 agrees at 7 bases. The V and J ends lost 5 bases and 3 bases, in that order; junction bases with no gene match: 7. Per germline, CDR1 LNHDA and CDR2 SQIVND (reference sequence). This CDR3 is built from 16 residues. CDR3 sequence: CASSPLTGSYNSPLHF. The CDR3 nucleotides read TGTGCCAGTAGTCCCTTGACAGGGAGCTATAATTCACCCCTCCACTTT.

This clone was found a few times. The chain carries TRBV2 and TRBJ1-4, with TRBD1 as a possible D gene (6 bases). V lost 11 bases, J lost 0 bases, and 13 bases lay in between. This CDR3 contains 14 residues. The germline gives CDR1 SNHLY, CDR2 FYNNEI. CDR3 sequence reads: CAGGQRATNEKLFF. The CDR3 DNA reads TGTGCCGGAGGACAGAGAGCAACTAATGAAAAACTGTTTTTT.

The chain combines TRBV4-2 with TRBJ1-5, with 8 bases lining up with TRBD1. With 3 bases clipped from V and 7 bases from J, the junction kept 8 bases outside the gene matches. Looked up from germline, CDR1 is LGHNA and CDR2 is YNFKEQ. The CDR3 runs 15 residues. The CDR3 DNA is TGTGCCAGCAGCCAGTCCGGGACAGGCGGACAGCCCCAGCATTTT. This encodes CASSQSGTGGQPQHF.

The V and J genes are TRBV6-5 and TRBJ1-2; possible D gene TRBD1, 6 bases. Germline V gene lookup returns CDR1 MNHEY and CDR2 SVGAGI. CDR3 length: 15 residues. Trimming stripped 6 bases from V and 4 bases from J, with 18 bases between. The CDR3, as DNA: TGTGCCAGCAGACCCGAACAGGGCATTACCTATGGCTACACCTTC. This gives the protein CASRPEQGITYGYTF.

The chain uses TRBV10-2 and TRBJ2-2; 8 bases match TRBD2. Losses at the gene ends were 6 bases for V and 1 base for J; bases not matched to a gene: 4. The CDR3 length is 15 residues. Per germline, CDR1 WSHSY and CDR2 SAAADI. The CDR3 coding sequence is TGCGCCAGCAGCAGGACTAGCTTGAACACCGGGGAGCTGTTTTTT. Translated, it gives CASSRTSLNTGELFF.

The chain combines TRBV6-5 with TRBJ1-2; 9 nucleotides align to TRBD1. Germline loops: CDR1 MNHEY, CDR2 SVGAGI. The CDR3 sequence is 16 residues long. The V and J ends lost 4 bases and 5 bases, in that order; junction bases with no gene match: 11. Here the CDR3 DNA reads TGTGCCAGCAGTTCATCCACAGGGGGCGCTCCTTATGGCTACACCTTC. Amino acid sequence: CASSSSTGGAPYGYTF.

The chain has TRBV30 and TRBJ1-2; 8 bases match TRBD1. The trim removed 7 bases at V and 4 bases at J, leaving 8 bases unmatched. The length of the CDR3 is 13 residues. Looked up from germline, CDR1 is GTSNPN and CDR2 is SVGIG (reference sequence). CDR3 in amino acids: CAFSRDRPYGYTF. DNA for the CDR3: TGTGCCTTCAGCCGGGACAGGCCCTATGGCTACACCTTC.

The rearrangement links TRBV6-6 to TRBJ1-1; tentatively, D is TRBD1 (6 bases). Germline V lookup: CDR1 MNHNY, CDR2 SVGAGI (reference sequence). There are 12 residues in the CDR3. The V gene lost 7 bases and the J gene lost 11 bases, with 17 bases spanning the gap. The chain's CDR3 is CASTGTKALAFF. The DNA for the CDR3 is TGTGCCAGCACCGGGACAAAGGCGCTGGCTTTCTTT.

This clone was counted at least ten times. The chain employs TRBV7-9 and TRBJ2-3; 7 nucleotides line up with TRBD1. CDR1 and CDR2 from the germline V gene are SEHNR and FQNEAQ (reference sequence). The ends lost 5 bases at V and 5 bases at J; junction bases unmatched: 7. The CDR3 has 14 amino acids. DNA of the CDR3: TGTGCCAGCAGCACGCCGGGACAGAGAGATACGCAGTATTTT. Translating it yields CASSTPGQRDTQYF.

This chain uses TRBV9 with TRBJ2-3, with 11 nucleotides matching TRBD2. V shed 4 bases and J 8 bases; nucleotides not matched to a gene: 12. Germline values: CDR1 SGDLS, CDR2 YYNGEE. The CDR3 runs to 16 residues. The CDR3 sequence is CASSPPGLAAPGTQYF. CDR3 DNA sequence: TGTGCCAGCAGCCCCCCGGGACTAGCGGCCCCCGGTACGCAGTATTTT.

The rearrangement links TRBV18 to TRBJ2-3; D uncertain. The V and J ends lost 0 bases and 8 bases respectively, with 9 bases between them. This CDR3 contains 13 residues. Germline V CDR1 and CDR2: KGHSH, LQKENI. The CDR3: CASSPPAPITQYF. CDR3 nucleotides: TGTGCCAGCTCACCACCGGCTCCAATTACGCAGTATTTT.

This chain joins TRBV28 and TRBJ1-4, with 7 bases lining up with TRBD1. This CDR3 is built from 11 residues. The V gene's germline CDR1 is MDHEN and CDR2 SYDVKM. Germline trimming cut 4 bases from V and 13 bases from J; bases unmatched to any gene: 3. CDR3: CASSYPGGLFF. In DNA, the CDR3 is TGTGCCAGCAGTTACCCAGGGGGACTGTTTTTT.

This chain connects TRBV6-1 to TRBJ1-2; a weak D match, TRBD1 (6 bases). The ends were cut back, 3 bases at V and 8 bases at J, with 19 bases in the middle. Germline V CDR1 and CDR2: MNHNS, SASEGT. This CDR3 has 15 amino acids. DNA of the CDR3: TGTGCCAGCAGTGAGGTCGGGGGGGGGCTAAAAGGCTACACCTTC. Its translation: CASSEVGGGLKGYTF.

This clone was seen a handful of times. The chain links TRBV19 to TRBJ1-1; the D is unclear. CDR1 is LNHDA and CDR2 is SQIVND in the germline V gene (reference sequence). Trimming stripped 5 bases from V and 0 bases from J, with 7 bases between. The CDR3 has 13 amino acids. Written as DNA, the CDR3 is TGTGCCAGTAGTCGTCAGTTGAACACTGAAGCTTTCTTT. This encodes CASSRQLNTEAFF.

V and J are TRBV5-1 and TRBJ2-2; 8 nucleotides agree with TRBD1. Germline CDR1 and CDR2: SGHRS and YFSETQ. This CDR3 region has 15 residues. Trimming took 2 bases from V and 4 from J; bases not matched to a gene: 4. For the CDR3, the DNA is TGCGCCAGCAGCTTTGGACAGGGTCTCACCGGGGAGCTGTTTTTT. Protein product: CASSFGQGLTGELFF.

The chain carries TRBV12-5 and TRBJ1-4; 10 nucleotides line up with TRBD1. The CDR3 length is 17 residues. The V and J ends lost 1 base and 4 bases, in that order; junction bases with no gene match: 6. The germline gives CDR1 LGHNT, CDR2 FRNRAP. The CDR3 protein is CASGLEGTGALNEKLFF. The CDR3 DNA sequence: TGTGCTAGTGGTTTGGAAGGGACAGGGGCACTTAATGAAAAACTGTTTTTT.

The rearrangement links TRBV5-1 to TRBJ2-7, with 7 bases aligning to TRBD1. J gave up 4 bases and V 2 bases, and 15 bases lay outside the gene matches. Germline V gene lookup returns CDR1 SGHRS and CDR2 YFSETQ. The CDR3 sequence is 17 residues long. The chain's CDR3 is CASSLYLDRMGDYEQYF. The CDR3 region has the DNA TGCGCCAGCAGCTTATACTTGGACAGGATGGGGGATTACGAGCAGTACTTC. The full variable domain, its missing parts supplied by reference TRBV5-1 and TRBJ2-7, is KAGVTQTPRYLIKTRGQQVTLSCSPISGHRSVSWYQQTPGQGLQFLFEYFSETQRNKGNFPGRFSGRQFSNSRSEMNVSTLELGDSALYLCASSLYLDRMGDYEQYFGPGTRLTVT.

In DNA form, the CDR3 reads TGTGCCAGCAACCGAGGGACAGGGCAGACCCAGTACTTC. Its protein is CASNRGTGQTQYF. The genes are TRBV6-6 and TRBJ2-5; TRBD1 matches at 9 bases. V shed 7 bases, J shed 6 bases, and the junction held 6 bases outside the gene matches. The V gene's germline CDR1 is MNHNY and CDR2 SVGAGI (reference sequence). This CDR3 spans 13 amino acids.

As for this clone: Germline and junction disagree at one end, which may indicate a read error. V and J are TRBV27 and TRBJ2-7; 7 bases map to TRBD2. Germline V gene lookup returns CDR1 MNHEY and CDR2 SMNVEV (reference sequence). The CDR3 contains 16 residues. The chain's CDR3 is CASSSHGASGFRSSNF. The CDR3 bases are TGTGCCAGCAGCTCTCACGGGGCTAGCGGATTTAGGAGCAGTAACTTC.

This chain connects TRBV2 to TRBJ1-2; D gene ambiguous. The V and J ends lost 3 bases and 4 bases respectively, with 12 bases between them. The CDR3 covers 14 residues. The germline V gene encodes CDR1 SNHLY and CDR2 FYNNEI. The DNA for the CDR3 is TGTGCCAGCAGTGAGATAAACGGACTCTATGGCTACACCTTC. The encoded protein is CASSEINGLYGYTF.

The J gene is TRBJ1-5, the V gene TRBV28; D is ambiguous. Germline V gene lookup returns CDR1 MDHEN and CDR2 SYDVKM. CDR3 length equals 12 residues. Trimming removed 4 bases at V and 3 bases at J, with 4 bases between. This chain's CDR3 is CASSSINQPQHF. The CDR3 region has the DNA TGTGCCAGCAGTTCTATCAATCAGCCCCAGCATTTT. The whole variable domain, filled in from reference TRBV28 and TRBJ1-5, reads DVKVTQSSRYLVKRTGEKVFLECVQDMDHENMFWYRQDPGLGLRLIYFSYDVKMKEKGDIPEGYSVSREKKERFSLILESASTNQTSMYLCASSSINQPQHFGDGTRLSIL.